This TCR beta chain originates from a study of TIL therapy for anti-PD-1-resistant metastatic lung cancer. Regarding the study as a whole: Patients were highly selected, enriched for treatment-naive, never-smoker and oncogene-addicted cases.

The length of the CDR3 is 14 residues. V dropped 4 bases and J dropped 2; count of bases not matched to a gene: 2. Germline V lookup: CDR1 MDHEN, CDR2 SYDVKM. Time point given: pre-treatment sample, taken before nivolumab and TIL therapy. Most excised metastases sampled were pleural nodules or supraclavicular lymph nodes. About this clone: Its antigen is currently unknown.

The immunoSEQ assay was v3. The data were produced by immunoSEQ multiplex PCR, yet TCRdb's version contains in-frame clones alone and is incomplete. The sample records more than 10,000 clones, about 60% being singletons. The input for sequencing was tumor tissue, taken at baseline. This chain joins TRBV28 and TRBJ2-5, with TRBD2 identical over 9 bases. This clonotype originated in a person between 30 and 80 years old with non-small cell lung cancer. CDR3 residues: CASSYAGGQETQYF. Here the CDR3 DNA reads TGTGCCAGCAGTTATGCGGGGGGGCAAGAGACCCAGTACTTC.